Described below is a single T cell receptor (beta chain) sequence and its context. Its target is unknown. This specimen comes from a study of shared clonotypes between healthy human individuals. Study-level points and caveats: Generation probability values for non-shared clonotypes were lower than those for clonotypes shared by all four donors.

At the deep level, the assay was run. Some clones are missing from TCRdb's copy, which holds only in-frame ones; the method was immunoSEQ multiplex PCR. The sample lists about 2.3 million clones, about nine tenths occurring once. The germline V gene has CDR1 MDHEN and CDR2 SYDVKM. The CDR3 consists of 14 residues. J gave up 5 bases and V 3 bases, and 7 bases lay outside the gene matches. The TCR was taken from a young man in good health. Some clones in this sample may be carry-over from other donors' samples. Sequenced sample: naive CD4+ T cells from PBMCs. Subset indicated: CD45RA+ positively selected. The chain links TRBV28 to TRBJ2-7; TRBD2 matches 7 bases. This CDR3 reads CASSLGGSLDEQYF. The CDR3 DNA sequence: TGTGCCAGCAGTTTGGGGGGGAGTCTCGACGAGCAGTACTTC.